The 15 T cell receptor beta chains below come from one sample, sequenced in a study of cytomegalovirus exposure and HLA in healthy donors. A multiplex PCR was run with 60 Vbeta primers and 13 Jbeta primers. TCRdb's table, derived via immunoSEQ multiplex PCR, lists solely in-frame clones and lacks some. Among roughly 170,000 clones listed, roughly four fifths were seen once. The source material was PBMCs. The receptors were gathered from a man in his fifties in good health and CMV-seronegative.

V and J are TRBV13 and TRBJ2-7; possible D gene TRBD2, 8 bases. Germline-derived CDR1 and CDR2 are PRHDT and FYEKMQ (reference sequence). V dropped 5 bases and J dropped 7 bases, with 21 bases sitting between them. This CDR3 has 15 residues. CDR3 loop: CASSQATGTREEQYF. CDR3 DNA sequence: TGTGCCAGCAGCCAAGCGACAGGGACTAGGGAGGAGCAGTACTTC.

This clone was recorded only once. The chain couples TRBV4-2 to TRBJ1-1, with D possibly being TRBD1 (6 bases). This CDR3 has 14 amino acids. The V gene's germline CDR1 is LGHNA and CDR2 YNFKEQ. V was trimmed by 2 bases and J by 11 bases, leaving 18 bases between them. CDR3 protein: CASSQSQGWVVAFF. CDR3 sequence (DNA): TGTGCCAGCAGCCAATCACAGGGCTGGGTGGTGGCTTTCTTT.

V usage is TRBV5-4 and J usage is TRBJ2-5; no clear D gene. Germline lookup yields CDR1 SGHNT and CDR2 YYREEE (reference sequence). CDR3 size: 13 residues. V was shortened by 5 bases and J by 3 bases, with 11 bases between the two germline ends. The DNA of the CDR3 is TGTGCCAGCAGTTTTATCGAGAAAGAGACCCAGTACTTC. Protein: CASSFIEKETQYF.

The chain is built from TRBV6-6 and TRBJ2-5; 8 bases fit TRBD2. The J call is doubtful: the DNA matches TRBJ2-7 better. This CDR3 comprises 14 residues. Germline V CDR1 and CDR2: MNHNY, SVGAGI (reference sequence). The CDR3 DNA is TGTGCCAGCAGGACCGGGACTAGGCCCCACGAGCAGTACTTC. Translation: CASRTGTRPHEQYF.

The chain has TRBV29-1 and TRBJ1-2, with 8 bases that match TRBD1. V shed 4 bases and J 2 bases; nucleotides not matched to a gene: 9. Germline CDR1 and CDR2: SQVTM and ANQGSEA. The CDR3 sequence is 15 residues long. The CDR3: CSVGGGAGGNYGYTF. The CDR3 nucleotides read TGCAGCGTTGGAGGGGGGGCAGGGGGCAACTATGGCTACACCTTC.

V usage is TRBV5-1 and J usage is TRBJ1-2; maybe TRBD1 (6 bases). In germline, CDR1 is SGHRS, CDR2 YFSETQ. This CDR3 region has 12 residues. Trimming shortened V by 4 bases and J by 7 bases, and 11 bases separated the two germline ends. The CDR3 coding sequence is TGCGCCAGCAGCCCTACAGGGCTTGGCTACACCTTC. Its protein product is CASSPTGLGYTF.

The chain recombines TRBV7-2 with TRBJ2-7; the match to TRBD2 covers 8 bases. The CDR3 runs 16 residues. Germline V gene lookup returns CDR1 SGHTA and CDR2 FQGNSA. The V gene end was trimmed by 5 bases and the J gene end by 6 bases; junction bases not matched to a gene: 15. The CDR3 DNA reads as TGTGCCAGCAGCAGCTTGAGTAGCAGCGGGAGCCGCGAGCAGTACTTC. Its protein product is CASSSLSSSGSREQYF.

V gene TRBV10-3 combines with J gene TRBJ2-7, with D perhaps TRBD1 (5 bases). Germline V CDR1 and CDR2: ENHRY, SYGVKD. The germline V and J ends were trimmed by 3 bases and 1 base, with 10 bases remaining between them. The CDR3 covers 14 residues. The CDR3 region is CAISDWTKSYEQYF. The CDR3 bases are TGTGCCATCAGTGACTGGACAAAGTCCTACGAGCAGTACTTC.

This clone was counted once. The chain recombines TRBV10-3 with TRBJ2-1; D gene uncertain. The CDR3 is 18 residues long. V lost 4 bases to trimming and J lost 7 bases, with 26 bases between them. The germline gives CDR1 ENHRY, CDR2 SYGVKD. CDR3 nucleotides: TGTGCCATCAGTGCCTCTACTCAGCTGCGGCTTGACTTGAATGAGCAGTTCTTC. The encoded protein is CAISASTQLRLDLNEQFF.

This rearrangement joins TRBV6-1 to TRBJ1-1, with TRBD1 matching over 7 bases. Germline V gene sequence: CDR1 MNHNS, CDR2 SASEGT. The CDR3 is 15 amino acids. V shed 7 bases and J 0 bases; nucleotides not matched to a gene: 8. The DNA for the CDR3 is TGTGCCAGCACCCCCAGGGGGGCCATGAACACTGAAGCTTTCTTT. Its protein product is CASTPRGAMNTEAFF.

The CDR3 DNA sequence: TGTGCCAGTAGTCGCGCCTCACGATATGAGCAGTTCTTC. This sequence encodes CASSRASRYEQFF. This chain connects TRBV19 to TRBJ2-1, with no clear D. The CDR3 has 13 residues. The germline V gene encodes CDR1 LNHDA and CDR2 SQIVND (reference sequence). Trimming took 5 bases from V and 8 from J, leaving 13 bases between them.

This chain links TRBV18 with TRBJ1-3, with a possible D match to TRBD1 (5 bases). The CDR3 is 17 residues long. Germline assignment: CDR1 KGHSH and CDR2 LQKENI. The V end lost 1 base, the J end lost 0 bases, and 13 bases lay between the germline ends. The CDR3 is CASSPLVAQGSGNTIYF. CDR3 nucleotide sequence: TGTGCCAGCTCACCACTCGTGGCGCAGGGCTCTGGAAACACCATATATTTT.

The rearrangement links TRBV28 to TRBJ2-5; 10 positions agree with TRBD2. Per the germline V gene, CDR1 is MDHEN and CDR2 is SYDVKM. With 6 bases clipped from V and 5 bases from J, the junction kept 6 bases outside the gene matches. There are 14 residues in the CDR3. The DNA of the CDR3 is TGTGCCAGCAGATCCGTTAGCGGGAGGGAGACCCAGTACTTC. Translating gives CASRSVSGRETQYF.

V gene TRBV10-3 combines with J gene TRBJ2-3, with D perhaps matching TRBD2 (6 bases). CDR3 length: 14 residues. Germline CDR1 is ENHRY and CDR2 is SYGVKD. Trimming stripped 6 bases from V and 1 base from J, with 11 bases between. CDR3 coding DNA: TGTGCCATCAGGCCGGGAGCCCGCACAGATACGCAGTATTTT. Protein product: CAIRPGARTDTQYF.

This chain joins TRBV19 and TRBJ2-3, with 12 bases that match TRBD1. CDR3 size: 16 residues. CDR1 is LNHDA, CDR2 SQIVND, per germline (reference sequence). Trimming at V came to 3 bases and at J to 4 bases, leaving 5 bases not matched to a gene. The CDR3 DNA is TGTGCCAGTAGTATTCGGGGACAGGGGGCTCCAGATACGCAGTATTTT. Its protein product is CASSIRGQGAPDTQYF. The complete variable domain, with remaining parts taken from reference TRBV19 and TRBJ2-3, reads DGGITQSPKYLFRKEGQNVTLSCEQNLNHDAMYWYRQDPGQGLRLIYYSQIVNDFQKGDIAEGYSVSREKKESFPLTVTSAQKNPTAFYLCASSIRGQGAPDTQYFGPGTRLTVL.